This T cell receptor beta chain was sequenced for a study of PD-1 blockade in classical Hodgkin lymphoma. Findings of the study overall: No one has yet defined what causes the repertoire differences, which may be disease activity or prior therapy.

To note about this clone: The antigen remains unidentified.

The method was immunoSEQ multiplex PCR; TCRdb's version includes in-frame clones alone and lacks a portion of them. The sample shows around 66,000 clones, roughly nine tenths of them seen only once. Every one of the patients relapsed after autologous stem cell transplantation (brentuximab vedotin exposure was variable). Complete response, partial response or progressive disease was each patient's best response. The germline CDR1 and CDR2 sequences are SEHNR and FQNEAQ (reference sequence). There are 11 residues in the CDR3. V lost 5 bases to trimming and J lost 7 bases, with 9 bases between them. This sample comprised peripheral blood mononuclear cells (PBMCs), obtained at baseline. V is TRBV7-9 and J is TRBJ2-7; D unclear. This sequence originates from a human donor with classical Hodgkin lymphoma. The CDR3: CASSPVLEQYF. CDR3 coding DNA: TGTGCCAGCAGCCCGGTGTTGGAGCAGTACTTC. Looking up the rest from reference TRBV7-9 and TRBJ2-7 gives the full variable domain: DTGVSQNPRHKITKRGQNVTFRCDPISEHNRLYWYRQTLGQGPEFLTYFQNEAQLEKSRLLSDRFSAERPKGSFSTLEIQRTEQGDSAMYLCASSPVLEQYFGPGTRLTVT.